A single sample is the source of the 25 T cell receptor beta chains below, sequenced in a study of beta chain features in type 1 diabetes. Study outcomes and limitations: Moderate but significant shortening of TCRB CDR3s was recorded in all four CD4+ subsets from Type 1 diabetes patients.

Reverse transcribing all isolated RNA meant expressed TCRB transcripts were sequenced. TCRdb's table, derived via immunoSEQ multiplex PCR, lists solely in-frame clones and lacks some. The repertoire has around 260,000 clones, around 20% of them found once; the top ten carry around 0.028%. Antigens of these TCRs are unknown. Sequenced material: naive CD4+ T cells from blood. The origin of the receptors is a woman in her forties with type 1 diabetes.

The V call is TRBV5-1, the J call TRBJ1-2; TRBD1 aligns across 11 bases. The germline CDR1 and CDR2 sequences are SGHRS and YFSETQ. The CDR3 totals 13 residues. The ends lost 4 bases at V and 10 bases at J; junction bases unmatched: 6. CDR3: CASSLGQGELYTF. In DNA, the CDR3 is TGCGCCAGCAGCCTGGGACAGGGGGAACTCTACACCTTC.

The chain is built from TRBV5-1 and TRBJ2-1, with D maybe TRBD1 (5 bases). The V gene lost 4 bases and the J gene lost 2 bases, with 10 bases spanning the gap. The CDR3 totals 14 residues. Germline loops: CDR1 SGHRS, CDR2 YFSETQ. The CDR3 nucleotides read TGCGCCAGCAGCCAGCCAGGGACCTACAATGAGCAGTTCTTC. Translating it yields CASSQPGTYNEQFF. Using reference TRBV5-1 and TRBJ2-1 for the parts outside the CDR3, the full variable domain is KAGVTQTPRYLIKTRGQQVTLSCSPISGHRSVSWYQQTPGQGLQFLFEYFSETQRNKGNFPGRFSGRQFSNSRSEMNVSTLELGDSALYLCASSQPGTYNEQFFGPGTRLTVL.

This sequence joins TRBV9 and TRBJ2-4; 9 bases match TRBD2. The CDR3 sequence is 17 residues long. CDR1 SGDLS and CDR2 YYNGEE come from the germline V gene. Trimming took 2 bases from V and 7 from J; bases not matched to a gene: 13. The CDR3 DNA follows: TGTGCCAGCAGCGTGGGGGCTAGCGGGATTTTGGGGAACATTCAGTACTTC. Translating it yields CASSVGASGILGNIQYF.

The chain recombines TRBV30 with TRBJ2-7; no definite D call. The CDR3 has 12 residues. The germline V gene has CDR1 GTSNPN and CDR2 SVGIG (reference sequence). V was clipped by 4 bases and J by 1 base, with 8 bases between them. The CDR3 nucleotides are TGTGCCTGGAAGAAGCAATCCTACGAGCAGTACTTC. Its translation: CAWKKQSYEQYF.

This clone came up a few times. This chain joins TRBV28 and TRBJ2-5, with D possibly matching TRBD1 (5 bases). This CDR3 spans 13 amino acids. V was shortened by 6 bases and J by 3 bases, with 11 bases between the two germline ends. Germline V CDR1 and CDR2: MDHEN, SYDVKM. CDR3 sequence reads: CASRSTDKETQYF. In DNA form, the CDR3 reads TGTGCCAGCAGATCGACAGACAAAGAGACCCAGTACTTC.

This clone was found a few times. This chain joins TRBV6-5 and TRBJ1-1; D remains ambiguous. Germline V gene lookup returns CDR1 MNHEY and CDR2 SVGAGI. The CDR3 extends over 14 amino acids. Trimming stripped 2 bases from V and 6 bases from J, with 13 bases between. The CDR3 spells CASSYKWAGPEAFF. The CDR3 nucleotides are TGTGCCAGCAGTTACAAGTGGGCCGGTCCTGAAGCTTTCTTT.

This clone was detected only a few times. V usage is TRBV18 and J usage is TRBJ1-1; 8 positions agree with TRBD1. V gave up 6 bases and J gave up 0 bases; unmatched junction bases: 9. The CDR3 is 16 residues long. Germline V lookup: CDR1 KGHSH, CDR2 LQKENI. The CDR3 sequence: CASSPGGAVMNTEAFF. CDR3 nucleotide sequence: TGTGCCAGCTCTCCAGGGGGCGCGGTCATGAACACTGAAGCTTTCTTT.

The chain is built from TRBV23-1 and TRBJ1-1; D remains unclear. TRBV23-1 is an open reading frame whose function is uncertain. The CDR3 is 13 residues long. Trimming cost V 8 bases and J 2 bases, with 12 bases left between them. The CDR3 region is CASPQVINTEAFF. Here the CDR3 DNA reads TGCGCCAGCCCTCAGGTGATTAACACTGAAGCTTTCTTT.

This clone appeared a single time. The rearrangement uses TRBV30 and TRBJ1-5, with D possibly TRBD1 on 6 matching bases. The CDR3 covers 14 residues. V lost 2 bases and J lost 4, with 12 bases in between. Germline V gene sequence: CDR1 GTSNPN, CDR2 SVGIG (reference sequence). The CDR3 protein is CAWSSWTENQPQHF. CDR3 coding DNA: TGTGCCTGGAGTAGTTGGACAGAGAATCAGCCCCAGCATTTT.

This clone came up a few times. This chain joins TRBV4-3 and TRBJ1-2; D not resolved. The CDR3 has 17 residues. Per germline, CDR1 LGHNA and CDR2 YSLEER. The V gene lost 0 bases and the J gene lost 0 bases, with 14 bases spanning the gap. The CDR3 DNA follows: TGCGCCAGCAGCCAAGATCTGGCCGATCCAGCTAACTATGGCTACACCTTC. Encoded protein: CASSQDLADPANYGYTF.

The chain couples TRBV28 to TRBJ1-2; the D gene is possibly TRBD1 (5 bases). Germline assignment: CDR1 MDHEN and CDR2 SYDVKM. CDR3 size: 14 residues. Trimming stripped 5 bases from V and 6 bases from J, with 16 bases between. This CDR3 is CASSPQGVYHGYTF. The CDR3, as DNA: TGTGCCAGCAGTCCGCAGGGTGTTTACCATGGCTACACCTTC.

This clone was seen a few times. The chain has TRBV5-1 and TRBJ2-1; D possibly corresponds to TRBD1 (6 bases). The ends were cut back, 0 bases at V and 8 bases at J, with 12 bases in the middle. Germline assignment: CDR1 SGHRS and CDR2 YFSETQ. The CDR3 has 14 amino acids. For the CDR3, the DNA is TGCGCCAGCAGCTTGGGGACAGAGGGCCATGAGCAGTTCTTC. This codes for CASSLGTEGHEQFF.

This rearrangement joins TRBV10-3 to TRBJ2-7, with D possibly being TRBD2 (6 bases). Deletions cut 10 bases from V and 5 bases from J, with 18 bases between. Germline CDR1 and CDR2: ENHRY and SYGVKD. The CDR3 is made up of 13 amino acids. The CDR3 region has the DNA TGTGCCACCGGCGGGCAGGGAGGCGACGAGCAGTACTTC. It is translated as CATGGQGGDEQYF.

This clone was seen only a few times. V is TRBV28 and J is TRBJ2-5; possibly TRBD2 for D (6 bases). Trimming took 10 bases from V and 2 from J, leaving 14 bases between them. In germline, CDR1 is MDHEN, CDR2 SYDVKM. There are 13 residues in the CDR3. This CDR3 is CATRGTAQETQYF. In nucleotides, the CDR3 is TGTGCCACCCGCGGGACGGCACAAGAGACCCAGTACTTC.

The V gene is TRBV7-2, the J gene TRBJ1-6, with D possibly being TRBD1 (5 bases). V lost 6 bases to trimming and J lost 9 bases, with 12 bases between them. Per the germline V gene, CDR1 is SGHTA and CDR2 is FQGNSA. The CDR3 has 13 residues. This CDR3 reads CASRGQGGSPLHF. CDR3 bases: TGTGCCAGCAGGGGGCAGGGAGGTTCACCCCTCCACTTT.

V gene TRBV7-9 combines with J gene TRBJ2-7; D is ambiguous. The length of the CDR3 is 16 residues. V shed 4 bases and J shed 0 bases, with 16 bases lying between them. Germline V lookup: CDR1 SEHNR, CDR2 FQNEAQ (reference sequence). CDR3 loop: CASSSTLGRLSYEQYF. The CDR3 DNA reads as TGTGCCAGCAGCTCGACTCTTGGTCGCCTCTCCTACGAGCAGTACTTC.

In this sample, this clone turned up a few times. The chain links TRBV6-5 to TRBJ1-2; D is unclear. Germline-derived CDR1 and CDR2 are MNHEY and SVGAGI. CDR3 length: 15 residues. With 5 bases removed from V and 0 bases from J, the gap between germline ends came to 13 bases. The chain's CDR3 is CASSAPGLANYGYTF. In nucleotides, the CDR3 is TGTGCCAGCAGTGCCCCGGGGTTAGCTAACTATGGCTACACCTTC.

The V and J genes are TRBV9 and TRBJ2-1; 10 bases line up with TRBD1. Germline V gives CDR1 SGDLS, CDR2 YYNGEE. The CDR3 runs to 15 residues. Trimming removed 4 bases from V and 7 bases from J; junction bases left unmatched: 8. The CDR3 region is CASSPAGQGRNEQFF. CDR3 DNA: TGTGCCAGCAGCCCCGCGGGACAGGGGCGTAATGAGCAGTTCTTC.

V usage is TRBV28 and J usage is TRBJ2-7; weak D call: TRBD1 (5 bases). From germline, CDR1 is MDHEN and CDR2 SYDVKM. V lost 6 bases to trimming and J lost 3 bases, with 12 bases between them. This CDR3 region has 13 residues. The CDR3 here is CASSRRVGYEQYF. The DNA for the CDR3 is TGTGCCAGCAGCCGCAGGGTGGGCTACGAGCAGTACTTC.

The chain couples TRBV19 to TRBJ1-5; 9 bases align to TRBD1. The CDR3 has 17 residues. Germline-derived CDR1 and CDR2 are LNHDA and SQIVND (reference sequence). The V segment lost 10 bases and the J segment 0 bases; nucleotides outside the gene matches: 13. CDR3 residues: CATGSDRGVYSNQPQHF. CDR3 DNA sequence: TGTGCCACGGGGTCGGACAGGGGAGTCTATAGCAATCAGCCCCAGCATTTT.

A single count supports this clone. V is TRBV7-2 and J is TRBJ1-5, with D possibly being TRBD1 (6 bases). Germline V gene data show CDR1 as SGHTA and CDR2 as FQGNSA. V was trimmed by 1 base and J by 9 bases, leaving 10 bases between them. The CDR3 extends over 13 amino acids. CDR3 amino acids: CASSLGTDRPQHF. CDR3 coding DNA: TGTGCCAGCAGCTTAGGGACAGACCGGCCCCAGCATTTT.

This clone appeared a few times. J is TRBJ2-3 and V is TRBV11-2; D gene ambiguous. Germline CDR1 reads SGHAT; CDR2 reads FQNNGV. This CDR3 comprises 12 residues. The V and J ends lost 0 bases and 6 bases respectively, with 4 bases between them. The CDR3 reads CASSLEYDTQYF. For the CDR3, the DNA is TGTGCCAGCAGCTTAGAGTATGATACGCAGTATTTT.

The chain couples TRBV2 to TRBJ2-3; D remains ambiguous. CDR3 length: 14 residues. CDR1 is SNHLY and CDR2 is FYNNEI in the germline V gene. V lost 4 bases and J 4 bases, leaving 12 bases between the germline ends. CDR3 residues: CASSVEGEADTQYF. The CDR3 nucleotides read TGTGCCAGCAGTGTGGAAGGCGAGGCAGATACGCAGTATTTT.

V and J are TRBV20-1 and TRBJ2-5; tentatively, D is TRBD1 (5 bases). Germline V gives CDR1 DFQATT, CDR2 SNEGSKA (reference sequence). V was shortened by 4 bases and J by 9 bases, with 12 bases between the two germline ends. The CDR3 length is 11 residues. CDR3 sequence: CSANGQGAQYF. The CDR3 DNA sequence: TGCAGTGCTAACGGGCAAGGGGCCCAGTACTTC.

This clone has more than one count but fewer than ten. The chain carries TRBV28 and TRBJ2-2; D gene uncertain. This CDR3 has 15 residues. Germline values: CDR1 MDHEN, CDR2 SYDVKM. Trimming pared 6 bases from V and 0 bases from J, leaving 11 bases between. The CDR3: CASSYGTANTGELFF. CDR3 bases: TGTGCCAGCAGCTACGGTACAGCGAACACCGGGGAGCTGTTTTTT.